The 20 T cell receptor beta chains given below trace back to one sample, sequenced in a study of T cell repertoires in cytomegalovirus infection. MiXCR, run by TCRdb on the reads, gives a single entry per CDR3 protein. Among around 450,000 distinct CDR3 sequences listed, approximately 31% were seen once. The source material was PBMCs. The receptors stem from a human donor in good health (CMV status not recorded). Some clones in this sample may be carry-over from other donors' samples.

This clonotype was detected only a few times. The genes are TRBV19 and TRBJ2-1, with a tentative D call TRBD2 (6 bases). Trimming took off 5 bases at V and 4 bases at J, with 12 bases between the two ends. CDR1 LNHDA and CDR2 SQIVND come from the germline V gene (reference sequence). The CDR3 is made up of 14 amino acids. The CDR3 region has the DNA TGTGCCAGTAGTGGAGAGACTAGTTACAATGAGCAGTTCTTC. The encoded protein is CASSGETSYNEQFF.

V usage is TRBV19 and J usage is TRBJ1-1; 7 bases align to TRBD1. The junction had 10 bases not matched to a gene; V was cut back by 8 bases and J by 1 base. This CDR3 has 15 amino acids. From germline, CDR1 is LNHDA and CDR2 SQIVND (reference sequence). For the CDR3, the DNA is TGTGCCAGTCGTACTCCGGGACAGAGGAACACTGAAGCTTTCTTT. This translates into CASRTPGQRNTEAFF.

This clonotype was seen only a few times. This sequence joins TRBV6-5 and TRBJ2-7, with TRBD2 matching 10 bases. V dropped 2 bases and J dropped 2; count of bases not matched to a gene: 6. Germline CDR1 and CDR2: MNHEY and SVGAGI. This CDR3 contains 16 residues. In DNA form, the CDR3 reads TGTGCCAGCAGTTACAGGATAGCGGGGGGCACCTACGAGCAGTACTTC. This encodes CASSYRIAGGTYEQYF.

This clonotype was observed at least ten times. The chain uses TRBV7-6 and TRBJ2-2, with unresolved D. The ends were cut back, 1 base at V and 6 bases at J, with 6 bases in the middle. The CDR3 has 13 amino acids. Germline V gene sequence: CDR1 SGHVS, CDR2 FNYEAQ. This chain's CDR3 is CASSLGGSGELFF. The CDR3 DNA is TGTGCCAGCAGCTTAGGAGGCTCCGGGGAGCTGTTTTTT. The full variable domain, rest sourced from reference TRBV7-6 and TRBJ2-2, is GAGVSQSPRYKVTKRGQDVALRCDPISGHVSLYWYRQALGQGPEFLTYFNYEAQQDKSGLPNDRFSAERPEGSISTLTIQRTEQRDSAMYRCASSLGGSGELFFGEGSRLTVL.

CDR3 in amino acids: CASSQAVRAFTGELFF. The CDR3 DNA follows: TGTGCCAGCAGCCAAGCGGTCAGGGCATTCACCGGGGAGCTGTTTTTT. The chain is built from TRBV14 and TRBJ2-2; TRBD1 is a possible D gene (5 bases). Trimming removed 1 base at V and 4 bases at J, with 13 bases between. Germline V gives CDR1 SGHDN, CDR2 FVKESK. The CDR3 loop spans 16 amino acids.

V is TRBV6-4 and J is TRBJ2-3; 10 bases are a match to TRBD2. The J segment lost 6 bases and the V segment lost 4 bases, leaving 10 bases of the junction unmatched. In germline, CDR1 is MRHNA, CDR2 SNTAGT. The CDR3 loop spans 16 amino acids. The CDR3 nucleotides read TGTGCCAGCAGTGTACTAGCGGGGTCGGCAGGGGATACGCAGTATTTT. Amino acids: CASSVLAGSAGDTQYF.

This chain joins TRBV20-1 and TRBJ2-1; 8 bases map to TRBD2. CDR1 and CDR2 (germline): DFQATT, SNEGSKA (reference sequence). V lost 5 bases to trimming and J lost 9 bases; unmatched junction nucleotides: 6. The CDR3 extends over 12 amino acids. Here the CDR3 reads CSALRGGSEQFF. The CDR3 coding sequence is TGCAGTGCTCTCCGGGGGGGGTCTGAGCAGTTCTTC.

This clonotype was seen many times. The genes are TRBV7-2 and TRBJ1-6; 8 bases are a match to TRBD1. The CDR3 contains 14 residues. V was clipped by 0 bases and J by 10 bases; unmatched bases: 2. The germline V gene encodes CDR1 SGHTA and CDR2 FQGNSA. The CDR3 DNA reads TGTGCCAGCAGCTTAGCCAGGGGGCAATCACCCCTCCACTTT. It specifies CASSLARGQSPLHF.

The chain recombines TRBV6-2 or TRBV6-3 with TRBJ2-2; 10 bases agree with TRBD2. Trimming removed 6 bases from V and 0 bases from J; junction bases left unmatched: 4. Germline CDR1 MNHEY, CDR2 SVGEGT. This CDR3 is built from 16 residues. CDR3 sequence (DNA): TGTGCCAGCAGCATCAGCGGGGGGGCGAACACCGGGGAGCTGTTTTTT. Residues: CASSISGGANTGELFF.

The chain has TRBV7-9 and TRBJ1-1; a possible D gene is TRBD1 (6 bases). Germline lookup yields CDR1 SEHNR and CDR2 FQNEAQ (reference sequence). The CDR3 is made up of 14 amino acids. The germline V and J ends were trimmed by 4 bases and 7 bases, with 16 bases remaining between them. CDR3 in amino acids: CASSSGHLPGEAFF. CDR3 DNA: TGTGCCAGCAGCTCGGGACACCTCCCCGGTGAAGCTTTCTTT.

This rearrangement joins TRBV4-1 to TRBJ2-5; possibly TRBD2 for D (5 bases). The CDR3 extends over 14 amino acids. The V and J ends lost 1 base and 4 bases respectively, with 10 bases between them. Germline assignment: CDR1 MGHRA and CDR2 YSYEKL. DNA of the CDR3: TGCGCCAGCAGCCAAGTCCTAGCCCCAGAGACCCAGTACTTC. Translated, it gives CASSQVLAPETQYF.

The table lists this clonotype with many counts. V and J are TRBV7-9 and TRBJ1-1; weak D call: TRBD1 (5 bases). The CDR3 is made up of 14 amino acids. Trimming removed 7 bases at V and 0 bases at J, with 12 bases between. The germline V gene has CDR1 SEHNR and CDR2 FQNEAQ (reference sequence). The CDR3 DNA reads as TGTGCCAGCAAACCGACAGAGATGAACACTGAAGCTTTCTTT. It codes for CASKPTEMNTEAFF.

The chain links TRBV6-2 or TRBV6-3 to TRBJ1-6; 7 positions agree with TRBD1. V shed 7 bases, J shed 11 bases, and the junction held 11 bases outside the gene matches. This CDR3 is built from 14 residues. Germline V gene data show CDR1 as MNHEY and CDR2 as SVGEGT. The CDR3 DNA is TGTGCCAGCACGCCACCGGGACAGCGGCCACCCCTCCACTTT. The encoded protein is CASTPPGQRPPLHF.

This clonotype was counted only a few times. The chain joins TRBV5-1 to TRBJ1-4; no clear D gene. The germline V and J ends were trimmed by 0 bases and 8 bases, with 20 bases remaining between them. CDR1 is SGHRS and CDR2 is YFSETQ in the germline V gene. This CDR3 has 17 amino acids. The CDR3 DNA reads as TGCGCCAGCAGCTTGGCCGAGGGAATCCTAGCCGGCGAAAAACTGTTTTTT. Protein sequence: CASSLAEGILAGEKLFF.

The chain couples TRBV5-1 to TRBJ2-1, with TRBD2 matching 9 bases. The CDR3 runs 15 residues. Germline V lookup: CDR1 SGHRS, CDR2 YFSETQ. V gave up 3 bases and J gave up 6 bases; unmatched junction bases: 7. The DNA for the CDR3 is TGCGCCAGCAGCTCGAGCGGGGGGCCGGCCAATGAGCAGTTCTTC. Translating it yields CASSSSGGPANEQFF. Full variable domain (missing parts from reference TRBV5-1 and TRBJ2-1): KAGVTQTPRYLIKTRGQQVTLSCSPISGHRSVSWYQQTPGQGLQFLFEYFSETQRNKGNFPGRFSGRQFSNSRSEMNVSTLELGDSALYLCASSSSGGPANEQFFGPGTRLTVL.

V and J are TRBV7-2 and TRBJ1-2; D call uncertain. Per germline, CDR1 SGHTA and CDR2 FQGNSA. V lost 5 bases and J lost 2, with 12 bases in between. This CDR3 has 14 residues. CDR3 DNA sequence: TGTGCCAGCAGCCCCCCCCACGGAAACTATGGCTACACCTTC. This encodes CASSPPHGNYGYTF.

This chain joins TRBV12-3 or TRBV12-4 and TRBJ2-5, with TRBD2 identical over 13 bases. CDR3 length: 18 residues. V trimming: 2 bases; J trimming: 1 base; junction bases outside the gene matches: 7. This CDR3 reads CASSLLGGLAGSQETQYF. CDR3 in DNA: TGTGCCAGCAGTTTATTGGGGGGACTAGCGGGGTCCCAAGAGACCCAGTACTTC.

This clonotype has just a few counts. The V gene is TRBV7-6, the J gene TRBJ1-5; D possibly corresponds to TRBD1 (6 bases). The length of the CDR3 is 15 residues. Trimming stripped 3 bases from V and 4 bases from J, with 13 bases between. The V gene's germline CDR1 is SGHVS and CDR2 FNYEAQ. CDR3 DNA sequence: TGTGCCAGCAGCTTCTCCGACAGGCTAAATCAGCCCCAGCATTTT. It translates to CASSFSDRLNQPQHF.

This clonotype occurred many times. This sequence joins TRBV6-2 or TRBV6-3 and TRBJ1-6, with D hard to call. The CDR3 contains 14 residues. Germline CDR1 is MNHEY and CDR2 is SVGEGT. V was cut by 6 bases and J by 7 bases, with 13 bases left in between. CDR3 residues: CASSPGSKNSPLHF. As DNA, the CDR3 is TGTGCCAGCAGCCCTGGGAGCAAAAATTCACCCCTCCACTTT.

This clonotype was found a few times. The V call is TRBV2, the J call TRBJ1-1; D is unresolved. V shed 8 bases and J shed 3 bases, with 16 bases lying between them. Germline lookup yields CDR1 SNHLY and CDR2 FYNNEI. The CDR3 is made up of 14 amino acids. For the CDR3, the DNA is TGTGCCAGCCGGTTAGGGAACGTCGACACTGAAGCTTTCTTT. Protein: CASRLGNVDTEAFF.